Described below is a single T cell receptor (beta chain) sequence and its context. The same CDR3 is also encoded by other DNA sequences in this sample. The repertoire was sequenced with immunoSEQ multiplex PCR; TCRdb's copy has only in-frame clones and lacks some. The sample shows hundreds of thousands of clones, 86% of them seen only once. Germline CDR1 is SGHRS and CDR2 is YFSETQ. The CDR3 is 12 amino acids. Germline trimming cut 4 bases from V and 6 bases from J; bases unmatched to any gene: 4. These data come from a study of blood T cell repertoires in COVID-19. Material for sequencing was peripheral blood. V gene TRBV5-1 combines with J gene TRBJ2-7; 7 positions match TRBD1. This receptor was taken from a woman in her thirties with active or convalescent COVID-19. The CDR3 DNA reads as TGCGCCAGCAGCCCGACAGGGTCCGAGCAGTACTTC. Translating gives CASSPTGSEQYF.